This T cell receptor (beta chain) was sequenced in a study of blood T cell repertoires in COVID-19. This CDR3 region has 19 residues. Germline CDR1 reads MNHEY; CDR2 reads SVGEGT. With 0 bases clipped from V and 2 bases from J, the junction kept 8 bases outside the gene matches. Assay used: immunoSEQ multiplex PCR; TCRdb lists only in-frame clones, some missing. The sample shows about 200,000 clones, around 85% of them seen only once. This TCR was recovered from a man aged 35 to 55 who had recovered from COVID-19. The sequencing input was PBMCs or T cells enriched from blood (not recorded which). The chain combines TRBV6-2 or TRBV6-3 with TRBJ2-7, with 15 positions matching TRBD2. The chain's CDR3 is CASSYSIGTSGRSTYEQYF. The CDR3 DNA follows: TGTGCCAGCAGTTACTCGATTGGGACTAGCGGGAGGTCTACCTACGAGCAGTACTTC.